Detailed here is one T cell receptor (beta chain). These data originate in a study of control samples from healthy donors and cancer patients. Germline V gene data show CDR1 as LNHDA and CDR2 as SQIVND (reference sequence). Trimming removed 3 bases from V and 0 bases from J, with 11 bases in between. CDR3 length equals 15 residues. Only in-frame clones appear in the TCRdb table, and some are missing; sequencing was by immunoSEQ multiplex PCR. Among 65,000 to 80,000 clones listed, roughly 89% were seen once. This TCR was recovered from a woman aged 50 to 65 with colorectal cancer. The chain joins TRBV19 to TRBJ1-2; TRBD1 might be the D (5 bases). The sample consisted of PBMCs. CDR3 coding DNA: TGTGCCAGTAGTATGGAGAGGGGAACTAACTATGGCTACACCTTC. Translated, it gives CASSMERGTNYGYTF.